These 17 T cell receptor beta chains originate from one sample sequenced in a study of control samples from healthy donors and cancer patients. Produced via immunoSEQ multiplex PCR; TCRdb's table is partial and in-frame only. Found here are about 99,000 clones, 80% to 90% of them singletons; the top ten hold over 15%. The sequenced sample consisted of PBMCs. The receptors derive from a man aged 55 to 70 with lung cancer.

This chain joins TRBV30 and TRBJ1-2; D remains unclear. The germline gives CDR1 GTSNPN, CDR2 SVGIG (reference sequence). The CDR3 runs to 12 residues. Trimming removed 1 base from V and 4 bases from J, with 7 bases in between. CDR3 sequence: CAWSETGYGYTF. In nucleotides, the CDR3 is TGTGCCTGGAGTGAGACCGGCTATGGCTACACCTTC.

V and J are TRBV7-2 and TRBJ1-4; D unclear. CDR1 and CDR2 (germline): SGHTA, FQGNSA. V shed 5 bases and J shed 6 bases, with 13 bases lying between them. This CDR3 has 14 amino acids. CDR3 loop: CASSLDLGDEKLFF. The CDR3 nucleotides are TGTGCCAGCAGCCTCGATCTGGGAGATGAAAAACTGTTTTTT. Filled out from reference TRBV7-2 and TRBJ1-4, the complete variable domain reads GAGVSQSPSNKVTEKGKDVELRCDPISGHTALYWYRQSLGQGLEFLIYFQGNSAPDKSGLPSDRFSAERTGGSVSTLTIQRTQQEDSAVYLCASSLDLGDEKLFFGSGTQLSVL.

The chain couples TRBV6-5 to TRBJ1-1, with a possible D match to TRBD1 (6 bases). CDR1 is MNHEY and CDR2 is SVGAGI in the germline V gene. The CDR3 spans 12 residues. The V gene lost 3 bases and the J gene lost 8 bases, with 10 bases spanning the gap. CDR3 DNA: TGTGCCAGCAGTTATGGAGACAGGGAAGCTTTCTTT. It is translated as CASSYGDREAFF.

The chain is built from TRBV5-1 and TRBJ1-2; D is unresolved. Per the germline V gene, CDR1 is SGHRS and CDR2 is YFSETQ. Trimming pared 3 bases from V and 0 bases from J, leaving 6 bases between. The CDR3 extends over 13 amino acids. The CDR3 bases are TGCGCCAGCAGCTCGGAGGCTAACTATGGCTACACCTTC. Its translation: CASSSEANYGYTF. Filled out from reference TRBV5-1 and TRBJ1-2, the complete variable domain reads KAGVTQTPRYLIKTRGQQVTLSCSPISGHRSVSWYQQTPGQGLQFLFEYFSETQRNKGNFPGRFSGRQFSNSRSEMNVSTLELGDSALYLCASSSEANYGYTFGSGTRLTVV.

The chain recombines TRBV9 with TRBJ2-2; 10 positions match TRBD2. The J segment lost 9 bases and the V segment lost 4 bases, leaving 3 bases of the junction unmatched. Germline V gives CDR1 SGDLS, CDR2 YYNGEE. This CDR3 has 13 residues. The CDR3 loop reads CASSSSGGRELFF. CDR3 nucleotides: TGTGCCAGCAGCTCTAGCGGGGGAAGGGAGCTGTTTTTT.

J is TRBJ1-1 and V is TRBV18, with no clear D. Between the trimmed V and J ends, which lost 3 bases and 6 bases, there was a span of 14 bases. Germline lookup yields CDR1 KGHSH and CDR2 LQKENI. The CDR3 sequence is 14 residues long. The CDR3 protein is CASSPTDGPAEAFF. The CDR3 DNA reads as TGTGCCAGCTCACCTACGGACGGGCCGGCTGAAGCTTTCTTT. The full variable domain, in which reference TRBV18 and TRBJ1-1 provide the parts outside the CDR3, is NAGVMQNPRHLVRRRGQEARLRCSPMKGHSHVYWYRQLPEEGLKFMVYLQKENIIDESGMPKERFSAEFPKEGPSILRIQQVVRGDSAAYFCASSPTDGPAEAFFGQGTRLTVV.

V is TRBV5-1 and J is TRBJ1-2; no clear D gene. Trimming removed 2 bases at V and 6 bases at J, with 20 bases between. CDR1 SGHRS and CDR2 YFSETQ come from the germline V gene. The length of the CDR3 is 16 residues. This CDR3 reads CASSLMNSVDGDGYTF. CDR3 nucleotide sequence: TGCGCCAGCAGCTTAATGAACTCGGTGGATGGGGATGGCTACACCTTC.

The chain employs TRBV11-2 and TRBJ2-7; D remains ambiguous. Trimming took 4 bases from V and 6 from J, leaving 22 bases between them. Germline V gene lookup returns CDR1 SGHAT and CDR2 FQNNGV. The CDR3 extends over 16 amino acids. The chain's CDR3 is CASSSNAGFSWSEQYF. In nucleotides, the CDR3 is TGTGCCAGCAGCTCAAACGCCGGCTTTTCCTGGTCCGAGCAGTACTTC.

The CDR3 protein is CASSPRQGTNTEAFF. DNA of the CDR3: TGTGCCAGCTCACCACGGCAGGGTACGAACACTGAAGCTTTCTTT. The chain joins TRBV18 to TRBJ1-1, with D perhaps matching TRBD1 (5 bases). Germline V gene lookup returns CDR1 KGHSH and CDR2 LQKENI. This CDR3 has 15 residues. Trimming removed 1 base from V and 1 base from J, with 10 bases in between.

The chain carries TRBV6-2 or TRBV6-3 and TRBJ2-5; D is ambiguous. V shed 6 bases and J shed 3 bases, with 17 bases lying between them. CDR1 is MNHEY and CDR2 is SVGEGT in the germline V gene. The CDR3 totals 15 residues. The chain's CDR3 is CASSSGRDLKETQYF. CDR3 DNA sequence: TGTGCCAGCAGCTCCGGGCGAGACCTAAAAGAGACCCAGTACTTC.

The genes are TRBV18 and TRBJ1-4, with 7 bases lining up with TRBD1. V dropped 6 bases and J dropped 8; count of bases not matched to a gene: 12. This CDR3 comprises 15 residues. Germline lookup yields CDR1 KGHSH and CDR2 LQKENI. The CDR3, as DNA: TGTGCCAGCTCCCCCAGGGAGGGGGCAGGGGAAAAACTGTTTTTT. Protein product: CASSPREGAGEKLFF.

The chain combines TRBV19 with TRBJ2-5; TRBD2 agrees at 11 bases. Germline CDR1 and CDR2: LNHDA and SQIVND (reference sequence). V lost 3 bases and J lost 14; bases outside the gene matches: 11. The CDR3 totals 14 residues. The chain's CDR3 is CASSIDVLAGGTYF. The CDR3 coding sequence is TGTGCCAGTAGTATTGATGTTTTAGCGGGAGGGACATACTTC.

This chain uses TRBV6-5 with TRBJ2-3; D is unresolved. This CDR3 is 11 amino acids long. Germline V gene data show CDR1 as MNHEY and CDR2 as SVGAGI. V was cut by 6 bases and J by 6 bases, with 7 bases left in between. CDR3 DNA: TGTGCCAGCAGCACCAGGGATACGCAGTATTTT. Amino acids: CASSTRDTQYF.

The chain uses TRBV5-1 and TRBJ2-2; D might be TRBD1 (5 bases). Germline lookup yields CDR1 SGHRS and CDR2 YFSETQ. The ends were cut back, 4 bases at V and 1 base at J, with 17 bases in the middle. This CDR3 is built from 17 residues. CDR3: CASSPYPDSLNTGELFF. The CDR3 nucleotides are TGCGCCAGCAGCCCCTATCCAGACAGTCTGAACACCGGGGAGCTGTTTTTT.

The chain uses TRBV9 and TRBJ2-4, with D tentatively TRBD2 (6 bases). Germline V lookup: CDR1 SGDLS, CDR2 YYNGEE. The ends were cut back, 2 bases at V and 9 bases at J, with 12 bases in the middle. The CDR3 has 13 residues. CDR3 protein: CASSVREKGIQYF. In DNA form, the CDR3 reads TGTGCCAGCAGCGTTCGGGAGAAGGGCATTCAGTACTTC.

Here the CDR3 reads CAWSLFGATGLFF. The CDR3 coding sequence is TGTGCCTGGAGTCTCTTCGGAGCCACGGGACTGTTTTTT. This chain uses TRBV30 with TRBJ1-4; D remains unclear. Germline values: CDR1 GTSNPN, CDR2 SVGIG (reference sequence). V lost 2 bases to trimming and J lost 13 bases, with 17 bases between them. The CDR3 totals 13 residues.

The chain carries TRBV3-1 (or the pseudogene TRBV3-2) and TRBJ1-6, with 10 bases lining up with TRBD1. This CDR3 spans 17 amino acids. V shed 4 bases, J shed 2 bases, and the junction held 5 bases outside the gene matches. Per germline, CDR1 LGHDT and CDR2 YNNKEL (reference sequence). The CDR3 is CASSLTGGRTYNSPLHF. In nucleotides, the CDR3 is TGTGCCAGCAGCCTGACAGGGGGCCGCACCTATAATTCACCCCTCCACTTT.